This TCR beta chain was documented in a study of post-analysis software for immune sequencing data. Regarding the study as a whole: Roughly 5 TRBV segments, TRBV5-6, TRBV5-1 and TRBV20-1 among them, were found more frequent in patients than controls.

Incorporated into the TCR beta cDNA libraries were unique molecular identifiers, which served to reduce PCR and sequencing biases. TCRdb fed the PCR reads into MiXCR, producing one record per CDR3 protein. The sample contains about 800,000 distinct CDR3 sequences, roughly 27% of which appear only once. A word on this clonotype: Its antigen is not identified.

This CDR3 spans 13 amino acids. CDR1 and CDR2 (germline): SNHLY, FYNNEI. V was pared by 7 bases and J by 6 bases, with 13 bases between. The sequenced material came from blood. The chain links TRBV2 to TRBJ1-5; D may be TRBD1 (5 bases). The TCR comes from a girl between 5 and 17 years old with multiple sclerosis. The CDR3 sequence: CASKVYQGQPQHF. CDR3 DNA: TGTGCCAGCAAGGTATACCAGGGTCAGCCCCAGCATTTT.